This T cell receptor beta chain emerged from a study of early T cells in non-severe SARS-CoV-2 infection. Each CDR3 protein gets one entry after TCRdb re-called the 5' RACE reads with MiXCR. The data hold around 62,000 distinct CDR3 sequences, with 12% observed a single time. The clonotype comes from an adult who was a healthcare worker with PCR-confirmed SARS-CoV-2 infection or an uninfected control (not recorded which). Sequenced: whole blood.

The CDR3 nucleotides are TGCAGCGTGCACAAGTCTGGGGCCAACGTCCTGACTTTC. It encodes CSVHKSGANVLTF. The chain couples TRBV29-1 to TRBJ2-6; no reliable D call. V was shortened by 6 bases and J by 1 base, with 7 bases between the two germline ends. Germline lookup yields CDR1 SQVTM and CDR2 ANQGSEA. This CDR3 has 13 residues.